The 10 T cell receptor beta chains below all came from one sample that was sequenced in a study of blood T cell repertoires in COVID-19. Profiling relied on immunoSEQ multiplex PCR, and the TCRdb table lists in-frame clones only, not all of them. The sample holds 150,000 to 200,000 clones, approximately 87% seen once. Sequences were obtained from peripheral blood. The source of these receptors is a young man with active or convalescent COVID-19.

The chain combines TRBV28 with TRBJ1-1; the D gene is possibly TRBD1 (6 bases). Germline V gene lookup returns CDR1 MDHEN and CDR2 SYDVKM. The CDR3 has 14 amino acids. Trimming left V 5 bases short and J 10 bases short, with 20 bases between. This CDR3 is CASSPGNRESRAFF. In nucleotides, the CDR3 is TGTGCCAGCAGTCCCGGGAACAGGGAGAGTCGAGCTTTCTTT.

This chain uses TRBV18 with TRBJ2-5, with 11 bases aligning to TRBD2. The end of the DNA is better explained by TRBJ2-7, so the J call may be wrong. CDR1 is KGHSH, CDR2 LQKENI, per germline. The CDR3 contains 14 residues. The CDR3 reads CASSPTSGDYEQYF. In DNA, the CDR3 is TGTGCCAGCTCACCGACTAGCGGGGACTACGAGCAGTACTTC.

The chain has TRBV5-1 and TRBJ2-3; the match to TRBD1 covers 12 bases. V gave up 3 bases and J gave up 5 bases; unmatched junction bases: 4. CDR3 length: 15 residues. Germline values: CDR1 SGHRS, CDR2 YFSETQ. CDR3 amino acids: CASSSGQGAVDTQYF. As DNA, the CDR3 is TGCGCCAGCAGCTCGGGACAGGGGGCGGTAGATACGCAGTATTTT.

This clone has just one count. The J gene is TRBJ1-2, the V gene TRBV29-1; D not resolved. V lost 6 bases and J lost 2, with 13 bases in between. There are 13 residues in the CDR3. CDR1 is SQVTM and CDR2 is ANQGSEA in the germline V gene. Written as DNA, the CDR3 is TGCAGCGTCGGCAGACTGATGAACTATGGCTACACCTTC. Amino acids: CSVGRLMNYGYTF.

The chain recombines TRBV6-4 with TRBJ1-5; no definite D call. The CDR3 totals 14 residues. V was trimmed by 4 bases and J by 7 bases, leaving 14 bases between them. CDR1 and CDR2 (germline): MRHNA, SNTAGT. DNA for the CDR3: TGTGCCAGCAGTGTCGAGGAAGATGGACAGCCCCAGCATTTT. Its translation is CASSVEEDGQPQHF.

This chain links TRBV29-1 with TRBJ2-3; D gene unclear. CDR1 and CDR2 (germline): SQVTM, ANQGSEA. V gave up 0 bases and J gave up 0 bases, with 7 bases separating them. This CDR3 has 14 amino acids. The CDR3 region is CSVEELSSTDTQYF. CDR3 DNA sequence: TGCAGCGTTGAAGAACTCTCTAGCACAGATACGCAGTATTTT.

J is TRBJ2-2 and V is TRBV5-6; D is undetermined. This CDR3 contains 13 residues. Germline V CDR1 and CDR2: SGHDT, YYEEEE. V lost 1 base and J lost 4, with 5 bases in between. The CDR3 protein is CASSLLRTGELFF. The CDR3 nucleotides read TGTGCCAGCAGCTTGCTGCGCACCGGGGAGCTGTTTTTT.

This chain uses TRBV30 with TRBJ1-5; 8 bases match TRBD1. This CDR3 has 13 residues. Germline CDR1 GTSNPN, CDR2 SVGIG (reference sequence). The V and J ends lost 1 base and 7 bases, in that order; junction bases with no gene match: 3. DNA for the CDR3: TGTGCCTGGAGTGCACAGGGGGGGCAGCCCCAGCATTTT. It is translated as CAWSAQGGQPQHF.

The chain couples TRBV18 to TRBJ2-5; D unclear. The CDR3 loop spans 14 amino acids. The V end lost 2 bases, the J end lost 0 bases, and 7 bases lay between the germline ends. CDR1 and CDR2 from the germline V gene are KGHSH and LQKENI. The CDR3 is CASSPTPDQETQYF. In DNA, the CDR3 is TGTGCCAGCTCACCAACTCCTGACCAAGAGACCCAGTACTTC.

This clone has only one observation. The chain recombines TRBV27 with TRBJ2-7; 7 nucleotides agree with TRBD2. Trimming removed 5 bases from V and 2 bases from J; junction bases left unmatched: 9. The CDR3 loop spans 15 amino acids. The germline gives CDR1 MNHEY, CDR2 SMNVEV (reference sequence). CDR3 nucleotide sequence: TGTGCCAGCAGTCAGGGCCCGGGGAGGGCCTACGAGCAGTACTTC. It encodes CASSQGPGRAYEQYF.